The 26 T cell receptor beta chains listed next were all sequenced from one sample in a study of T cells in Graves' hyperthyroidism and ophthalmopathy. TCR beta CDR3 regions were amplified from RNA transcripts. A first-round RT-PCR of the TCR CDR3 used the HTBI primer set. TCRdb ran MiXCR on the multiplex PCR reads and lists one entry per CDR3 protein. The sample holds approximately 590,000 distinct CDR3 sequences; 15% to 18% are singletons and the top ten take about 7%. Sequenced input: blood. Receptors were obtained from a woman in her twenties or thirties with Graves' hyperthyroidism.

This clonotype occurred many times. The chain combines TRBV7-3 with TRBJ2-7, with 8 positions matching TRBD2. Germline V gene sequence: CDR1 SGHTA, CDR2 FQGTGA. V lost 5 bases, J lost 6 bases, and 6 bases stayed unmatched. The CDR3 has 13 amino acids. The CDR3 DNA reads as TGTGCCAGCAGCCCCGGGGGGGTATTCGAGCAGTACTTC. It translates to CASSPGGVFEQYF.

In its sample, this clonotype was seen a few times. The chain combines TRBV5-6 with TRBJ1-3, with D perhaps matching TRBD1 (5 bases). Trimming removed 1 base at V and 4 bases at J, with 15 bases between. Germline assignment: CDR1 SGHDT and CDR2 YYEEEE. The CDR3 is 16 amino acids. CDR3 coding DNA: TGTGCCAGCAGCTTGTTTTCCTGGGGCGTCGGAAACACCATATATTTT. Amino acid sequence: CASSLFSWGVGNTIYF.

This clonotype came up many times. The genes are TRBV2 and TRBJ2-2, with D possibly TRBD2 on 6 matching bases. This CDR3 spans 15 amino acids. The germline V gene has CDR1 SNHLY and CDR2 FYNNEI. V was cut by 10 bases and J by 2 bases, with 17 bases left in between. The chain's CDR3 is CATTKVAANTGELFF. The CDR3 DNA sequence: TGTGCCACCACCAAGGTAGCGGCTAACACCGGGGAGCTGTTTTTT.

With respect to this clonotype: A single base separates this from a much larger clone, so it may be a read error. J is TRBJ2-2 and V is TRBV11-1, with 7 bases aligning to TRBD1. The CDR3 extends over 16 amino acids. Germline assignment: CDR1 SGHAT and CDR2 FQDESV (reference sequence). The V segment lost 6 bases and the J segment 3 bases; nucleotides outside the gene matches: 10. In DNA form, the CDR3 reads TGTGCCAGCAGTTGCTCGAGAGGGGGCGACACCGGGGAGCTGTTTTTT. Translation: CASSCSRGGDTGELFF.

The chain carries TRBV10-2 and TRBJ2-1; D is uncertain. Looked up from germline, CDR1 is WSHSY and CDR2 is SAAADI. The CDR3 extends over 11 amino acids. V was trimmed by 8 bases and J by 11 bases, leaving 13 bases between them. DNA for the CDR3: TGCGCCAGCTCGAAACTCAGTCAGCAGTTCTTC. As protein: CASSKLSQQFF.

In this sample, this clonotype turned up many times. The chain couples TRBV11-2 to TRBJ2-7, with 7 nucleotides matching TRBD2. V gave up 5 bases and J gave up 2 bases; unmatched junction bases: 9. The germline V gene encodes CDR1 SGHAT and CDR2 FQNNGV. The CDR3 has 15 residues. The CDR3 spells CASSAASGRPYEQYF. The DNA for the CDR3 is TGTGCCAGCAGCGCGGCTAGCGGACGACCCTACGAGCAGTACTTC.

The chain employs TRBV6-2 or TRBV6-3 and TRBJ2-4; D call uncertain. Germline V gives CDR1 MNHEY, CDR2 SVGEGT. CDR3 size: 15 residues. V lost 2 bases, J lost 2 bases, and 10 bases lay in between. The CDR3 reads CASSYVWGTKNIQYF. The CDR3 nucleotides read TGTGCCAGCAGTTACGTCTGGGGAACCAAAAACATTCAGTACTTC.

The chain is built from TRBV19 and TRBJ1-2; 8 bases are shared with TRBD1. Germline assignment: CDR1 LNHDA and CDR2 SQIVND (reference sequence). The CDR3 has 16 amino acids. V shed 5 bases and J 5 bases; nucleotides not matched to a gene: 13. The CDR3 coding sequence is TGTGCCAGTAGTCCTCTACGACAGGGGCTTCCATATGGCTACACCTTC. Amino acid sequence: CASSPLRQGLPYGYTF.

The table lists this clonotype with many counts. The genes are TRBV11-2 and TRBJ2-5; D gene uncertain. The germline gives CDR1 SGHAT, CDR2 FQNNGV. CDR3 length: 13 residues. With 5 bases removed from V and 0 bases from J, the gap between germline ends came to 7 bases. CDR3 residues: CASSRAHQETQYF. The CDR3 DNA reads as TGTGCCAGCAGCCGGGCCCACCAAGAGACCCAGTACTTC.

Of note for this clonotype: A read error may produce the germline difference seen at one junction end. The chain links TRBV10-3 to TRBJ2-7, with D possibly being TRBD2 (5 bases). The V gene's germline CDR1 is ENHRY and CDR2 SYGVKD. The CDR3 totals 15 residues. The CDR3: CAISAGGQRSYGQYF. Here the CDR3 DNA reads TGTGCCATCAGTGCCGGCGGGCAAAGGTCCTACGGGCAGTACTTC.

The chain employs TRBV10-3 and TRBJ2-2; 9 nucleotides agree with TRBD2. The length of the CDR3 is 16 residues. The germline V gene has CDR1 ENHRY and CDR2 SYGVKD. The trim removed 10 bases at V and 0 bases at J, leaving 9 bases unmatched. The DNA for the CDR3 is TGTGCCACAAGGAATAGCGGGAGTCCGAACACCGGGGAGCTGTTTTTT. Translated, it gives CATRNSGSPNTGELFF.

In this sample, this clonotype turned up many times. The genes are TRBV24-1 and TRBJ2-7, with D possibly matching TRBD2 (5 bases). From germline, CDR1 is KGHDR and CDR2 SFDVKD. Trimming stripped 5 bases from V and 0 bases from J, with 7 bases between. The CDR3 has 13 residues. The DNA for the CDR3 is TGTGCCACCAGTGGAACTAGCTCCTACGAGCAGTACTTC. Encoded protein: CATSGTSSYEQYF.

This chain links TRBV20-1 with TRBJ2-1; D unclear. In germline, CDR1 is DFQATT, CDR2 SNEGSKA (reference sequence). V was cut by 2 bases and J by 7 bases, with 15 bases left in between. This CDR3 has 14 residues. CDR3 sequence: CSARRSTLGNEQFF. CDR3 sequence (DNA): TGCAGTGCTAGAAGGTCCACATTAGGAAATGAGCAGTTCTTC.

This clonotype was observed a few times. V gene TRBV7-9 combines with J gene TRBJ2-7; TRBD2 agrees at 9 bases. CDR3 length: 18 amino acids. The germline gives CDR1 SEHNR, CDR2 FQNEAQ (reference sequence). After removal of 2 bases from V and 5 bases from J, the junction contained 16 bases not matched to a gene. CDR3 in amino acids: CASSLIALNSGSVHEQYF. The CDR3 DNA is TGTGCCAGCAGCTTAATAGCCCTTAATAGCGGGAGCGTGCACGAGCAGTACTTC.

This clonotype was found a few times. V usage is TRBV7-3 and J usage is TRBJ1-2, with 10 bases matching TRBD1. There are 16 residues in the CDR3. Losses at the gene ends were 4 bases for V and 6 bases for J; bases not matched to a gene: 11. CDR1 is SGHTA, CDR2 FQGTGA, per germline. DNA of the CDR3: TGTGCCAGCAGCTCCAAGACTCGGGACAGGGGTAATGGCTACACCTTC. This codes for CASSSKTRDRGNGYTF. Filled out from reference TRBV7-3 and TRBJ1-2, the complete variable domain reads GAGVSQTPSNKVTEKGKYVELRCDPISGHTALYWYRQSLGQGPEFLIYFQGTGAADDSGLPNDRFFAVRPEGSVSTLKIQRTERGDSAVYLCASSSKTRDRGNGYTFGSGTRLTVV.

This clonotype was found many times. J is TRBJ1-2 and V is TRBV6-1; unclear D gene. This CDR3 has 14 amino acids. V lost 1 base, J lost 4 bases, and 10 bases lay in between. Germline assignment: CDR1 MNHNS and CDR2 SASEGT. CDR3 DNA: TGTGCCAGCAGTGAAGTCGCAGAATTCTATGGCTACACCTTC. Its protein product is CASSEVAEFYGYTF.

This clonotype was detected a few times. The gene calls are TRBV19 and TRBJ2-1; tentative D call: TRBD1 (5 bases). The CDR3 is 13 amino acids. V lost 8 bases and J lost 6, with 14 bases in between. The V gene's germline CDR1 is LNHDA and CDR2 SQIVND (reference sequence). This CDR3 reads CASCAQGGNEQFF. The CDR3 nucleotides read TGTGCCAGTTGTGCCCAGGGCGGCAATGAGCAGTTCTTC. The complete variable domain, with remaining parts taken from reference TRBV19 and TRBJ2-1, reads DGGITQSPKYLFRKEGQNVTLSCEQNLNHDAMYWYRQDPGQGLRLIYYSQIVNDFQKGDIAEGYSVSREKKESFPLTVTSAQKNPTAFYLCASCAQGGNEQFFGPGTRLTVL.

CDR3 region: CASTREAGVDEQYF. The CDR3 bases are TGTGCCAGCACAAGGGAGGCGGGAGTAGACGAGCAGTACTTC. This chain links TRBV4-2 with TRBJ2-7; 7 positions agree with TRBD2. V lost 7 bases, J lost 5 bases, and 11 bases stayed unmatched. The CDR3 has 14 residues. The germline V gene has CDR1 LGHNA and CDR2 YNFKEQ.

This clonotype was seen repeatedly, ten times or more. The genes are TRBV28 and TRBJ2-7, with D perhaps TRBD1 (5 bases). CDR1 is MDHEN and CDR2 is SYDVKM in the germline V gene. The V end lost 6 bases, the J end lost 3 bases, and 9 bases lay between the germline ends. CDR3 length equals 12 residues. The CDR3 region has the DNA TGTGCCAGCAGCGCAGACAGCTACGAGCAGTACTTC. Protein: CASSADSYEQYF. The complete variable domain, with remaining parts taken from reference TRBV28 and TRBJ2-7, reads DVKVTQSSRYLVKRTGEKVFLECVQDMDHENMFWYRQDPGLGLRLIYFSYDVKMKEKGDIPEGYSVSREKKERFSLILESASTNQTSMYLCASSADSYEQYFGPGTRLTVT.

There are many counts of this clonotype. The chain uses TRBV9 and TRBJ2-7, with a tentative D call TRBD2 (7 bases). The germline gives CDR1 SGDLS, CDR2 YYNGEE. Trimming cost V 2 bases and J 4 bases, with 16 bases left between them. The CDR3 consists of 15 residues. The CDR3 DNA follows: TGTGCCAGCAGCGTTTCGGCAGGGGAGGGTTACGAGCAGTACTTC. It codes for CASSVSAGEGYEQYF.

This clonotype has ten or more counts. CDR3 bases: TGTGCCAGCAGTTTATATGGAGCCTTTTGGGGCTACACCTTC. Protein product: CASSLYGAFWGYTF. The J gene is TRBJ1-2, the V gene TRBV12-3 or TRBV12-4; no firm D call. The CDR3 sequence is 14 residues long. V lost 2 bases, J lost 8 bases, and 15 bases lay in between.

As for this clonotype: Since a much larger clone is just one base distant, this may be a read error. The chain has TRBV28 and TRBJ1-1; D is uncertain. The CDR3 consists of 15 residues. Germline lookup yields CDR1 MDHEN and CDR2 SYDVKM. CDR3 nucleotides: TGTGCCAGCAGTTCCATTTGGGGTAAGAACACTGAAGCTTCCTTT. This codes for CASSSIWGKNTEASF.

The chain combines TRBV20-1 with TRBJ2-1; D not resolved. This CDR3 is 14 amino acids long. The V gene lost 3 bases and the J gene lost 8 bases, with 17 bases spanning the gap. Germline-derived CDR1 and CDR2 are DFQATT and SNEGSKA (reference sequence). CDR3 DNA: TGCAGTGCTAGCCTAGACGGAGATCTGCATGAGCAGTTCTTC. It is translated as CSASLDGDLHEQFF.

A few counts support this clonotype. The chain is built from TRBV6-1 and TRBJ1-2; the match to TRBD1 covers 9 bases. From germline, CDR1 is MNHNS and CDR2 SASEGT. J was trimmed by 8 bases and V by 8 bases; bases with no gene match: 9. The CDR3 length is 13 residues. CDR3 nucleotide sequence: TGTGCCAGCGGGTATGGGACAGGGAAAGGCTACACCTTC. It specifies CASGYGTGKGYTF.

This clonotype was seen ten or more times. The CDR3: CASSLRQDYGYTF. CDR3 bases: TGCGCCAGCAGCTTACGACAGGACTATGGCTACACCTTC. The chain combines TRBV5-1 with TRBJ1-2; tentatively, D is TRBD1 (6 bases). V was shortened by 2 bases and J by 3 bases, with 8 bases between the two germline ends. This CDR3 is built from 13 residues. CDR1 is SGHRS and CDR2 is YFSETQ in the germline V gene.

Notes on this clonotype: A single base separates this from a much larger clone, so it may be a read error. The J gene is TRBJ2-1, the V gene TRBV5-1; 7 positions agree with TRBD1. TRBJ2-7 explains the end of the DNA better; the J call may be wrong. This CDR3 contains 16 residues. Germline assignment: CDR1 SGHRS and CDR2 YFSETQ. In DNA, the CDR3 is TGCGCCAGCAGCTTGGACAGGGGCACTGCCTACAATGAGCAGTACTTC. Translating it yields CASSLDRGTAYNEQYF.